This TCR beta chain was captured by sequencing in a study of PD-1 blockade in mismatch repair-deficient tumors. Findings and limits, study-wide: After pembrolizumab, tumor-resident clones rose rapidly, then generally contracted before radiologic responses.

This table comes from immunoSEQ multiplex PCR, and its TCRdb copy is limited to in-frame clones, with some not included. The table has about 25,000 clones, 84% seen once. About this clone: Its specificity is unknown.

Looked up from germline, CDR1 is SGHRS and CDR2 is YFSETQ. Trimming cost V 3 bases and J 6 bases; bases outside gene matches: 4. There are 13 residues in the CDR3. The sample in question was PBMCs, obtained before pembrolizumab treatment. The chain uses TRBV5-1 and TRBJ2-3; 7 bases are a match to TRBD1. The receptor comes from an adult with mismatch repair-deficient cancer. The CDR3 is CASSSKQGDTQYF. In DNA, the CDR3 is TGCGCCAGCAGCTCCAAACAGGGGGATACGCAGTATTTT.